This T cell receptor (beta chain) appears in the sequencing data of a study of cytomegalovirus exposure and HLA in healthy donors. Points on this clone: The antigen remains undetermined.

General study results and limits: Immune exposure information comprised only CMV serostatus. Most TCR sequences were uncommon, yet certain public TCRs appeared in many donors. Follow-up analysis found HLA locus-dependent TCR association rates, highest for DRB1 and lowest for HLA-C.

The PCR ran on 60 Vbeta and 13 Jbeta primers. TCRdb keeps only in-frame clones here, not all; method: immunoSEQ multiplex PCR. Its table records about 110,000 clones. This CDR3 has 12 amino acids. V dropped 3 bases and J dropped 4 bases, with 7 bases sitting between them. The germline CDR1 and CDR2 sequences are GTSNPN and SVGIG (reference sequence). The source is a man aged 35 to 55 in good health and CMV-seropositive. The sequenced material came from PBMCs. The V and J genes are TRBV30 and TRBJ1-3; D gene ambiguous. CDR3 nucleotide sequence: TGTGCCTGGAGACTGACAGGAAACACCATATATTTT. Protein product: CAWRLTGNTIYF.